This T cell receptor beta chain comes out of a study of cytomegalovirus exposure and HLA in healthy donors. The wider study: It was reported in a later analysis that the same platform had been used for the 120 or so validation repertoires as for the 666 first-cohort repertoires. Notes on the study in general: Rare TCR sequences dominated, though some public TCRs recurred in many donors. In vitro assays verified that three CMV-associated chains recognized CMV antigens specifically. Overall, roughly 150 TCR beta chains were annotated as cytomegalovirus-associated.

Germline CDR1 is MDHEN and CDR2 is SYDVKM. J gave up 11 bases and V 6 bases, and 12 bases lay outside the gene matches. The CDR3 spans 13 residues. Assay: immunoSEQ multiplex PCR; the TCRdb copy retains only in-frame clones and omits some. The repertoire has 100,000 to 150,000 clones, 85% to 90% of them found once; the top ten carry 1% to 1.4%. Remarks on this clone: The target antigen is unknown.

What was sequenced was PBMCs. The receptor comes from a woman aged 18-29 years in good health and CMV-seronegative. The chain couples TRBV28 to TRBJ1-1, with 7 bases matching TRBD1. The CDR3 nucleotides read TGTGCCAGCAGCATGACAGGGAAGTTGCGGGCTTTCTTT. This codes for CASSMTGKLRAFF.